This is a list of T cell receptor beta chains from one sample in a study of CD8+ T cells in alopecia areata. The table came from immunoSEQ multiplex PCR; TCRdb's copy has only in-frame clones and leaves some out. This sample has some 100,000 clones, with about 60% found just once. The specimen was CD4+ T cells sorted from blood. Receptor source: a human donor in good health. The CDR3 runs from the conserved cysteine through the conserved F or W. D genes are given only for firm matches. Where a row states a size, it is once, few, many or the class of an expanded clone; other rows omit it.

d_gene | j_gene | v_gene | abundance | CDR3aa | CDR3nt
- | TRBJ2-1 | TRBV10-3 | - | CAISEQGPTSYNEQFF | TGTGCCATCAGTGAACAAGGACCGACCTCCTACAATGAGCAGTTCTTC
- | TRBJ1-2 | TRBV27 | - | CASSLRRGSGVLANYGYTF | TGTGCCAGCAGTCTCCGAAGGGGCTCCGGAGTCCTAGCTAACTATGGCTACACCTTC
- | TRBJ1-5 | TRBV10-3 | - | CAIRDQPGQPQHF | TGTGCCATCAGGGACCAACCGGGGCAGCCCCAGCATTTT
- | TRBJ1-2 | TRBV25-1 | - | CASTGGKYGYTF | TGTGCCAGCACGGGTGGGAAATATGGCTACACCTTC
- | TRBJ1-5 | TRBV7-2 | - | CASSLGGALGNQPQHF | TGTGCCAGCAGCCTGGGCGGGGCTCTAGGCAATCAGCCCCAGCATTTT
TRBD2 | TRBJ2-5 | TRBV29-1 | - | CSVLAGGQETQYF | TGCAGCGTCCTAGCGGGGGGGCAGGAGACCCAGTACTTC
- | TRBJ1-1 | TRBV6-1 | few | CASIESNTEAFF | TGTGCCAGCATCGAGTCCAACACTGAAGCTTTCTTT
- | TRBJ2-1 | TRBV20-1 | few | CSAMGHNEQFF | TGCAGTGCTATGGGACACAATGAGCAGTTCTTC
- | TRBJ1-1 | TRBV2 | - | CASSEARGRWTEAFF | TGTGCCAGCAGTGAAGCGCGGGGGCGGTGGACTGAAGCTTTCTTT
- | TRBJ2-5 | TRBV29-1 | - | CSARSREGTQYF | TGCAGCGCCCGGTCGAGGGAAGGGACCCAGTACTTC
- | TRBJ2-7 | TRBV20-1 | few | CSARTGRGF | TGCAGTGCTAGGACAGGCCGGGGGTTC
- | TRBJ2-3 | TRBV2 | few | CASTIRSTRHF | TGTGCCAGCACGATTCGGTCAACAAGACATTTT
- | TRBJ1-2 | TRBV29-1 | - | CSIQAGWTGTNYGYTF | TGCAGCATCCAGGCTGGTTGGACGGGGACTAACTATGGCTACACCTTC
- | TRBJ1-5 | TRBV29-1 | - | CSVCQEGGNQPQHF | TGCAGCGTTTGTCAAGAGGGGGGCAATCAGCCCCAGCATTTT
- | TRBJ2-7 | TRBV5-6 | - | CASSKIYEQYF | TGTGCCAGCAGCAAGATCTACGAGCAGTACTTC
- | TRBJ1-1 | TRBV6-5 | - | CASSWGRSNTEAFF | TGTGCCAGCAGTTGGGGCAGGTCTAACACTGAAGCTTTCTTT
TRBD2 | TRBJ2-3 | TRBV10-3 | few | CASRGPGTSGTDTQYF | TGTGCCAGCAGGGGGCCCGGGACTAGCGGGACCGATACGCAGTATTTT
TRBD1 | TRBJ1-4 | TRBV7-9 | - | CASSLTGAVEKLFF | TGTGCCAGCAGCCTGACAGGGGCCGTTGAAAAACTGTTTTTT
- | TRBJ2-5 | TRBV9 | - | CASSVEPWGAAETQYF | TGTGCCAGCAGCGTAGAACCTTGGGGCGCCGCAGAGACCCAGTACTTC
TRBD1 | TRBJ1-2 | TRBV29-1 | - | CSVSETGTGYTF | TGCAGCGTTTCGGAGACAGGGACGGGCTACACCTTC
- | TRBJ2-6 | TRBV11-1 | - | CASSPVAGANVLTF | TGTGCCAGCAGCCCGGTCGCTGGGGCCAACGTCCTGACTTTC
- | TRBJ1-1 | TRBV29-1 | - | CSVGVRTEAFF | TGCAGCGTTGGGGTCCGCACTGAAGCTTTCTTT
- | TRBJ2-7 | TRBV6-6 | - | CASSFTGTLNEQYF | TGTGCCAGCAGTTTCACCGGGACCCTCAACGAGCAGTACTTC
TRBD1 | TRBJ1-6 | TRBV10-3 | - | CAISSGQANSPLHF | TGTGCCATCAGTTCTGGACAGGCTAATTCACCCCTCCACTTT
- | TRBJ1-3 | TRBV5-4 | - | CASSFSRQGSGNTIYF | TGTGCCAGCAGCTTCTCAAGACAAGGCTCTGGAAACACCATATATTTT
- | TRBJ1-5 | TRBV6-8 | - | CASSFFPGGRKSNQPQHF | TGTGCCAGCAGTTTTTTCCCGGGCGGGAGGAAAAGCAATCAGCCCCAGCATTTT
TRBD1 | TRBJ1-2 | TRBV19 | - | CASSIPPRGTGYTF | TGTGCCAGTAGTATCCCTCCCAGGGGGACTGGCTACACCTTC
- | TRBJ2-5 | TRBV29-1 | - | CSVASAGLRPQYF | TGCAGCGTTGCCAGCGCGGGGCTGCGGCCCCAGTACTTC
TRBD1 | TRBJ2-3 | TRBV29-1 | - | CSVGTGGTDTQYF | TGCAGCGTCGGGACAGGGGGCACAGATACGCAGTATTTT
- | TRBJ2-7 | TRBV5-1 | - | CASSPNSYEQYF | TGCGCCAGCAGCCCGAACTCCTACGAGCAGTACTTC
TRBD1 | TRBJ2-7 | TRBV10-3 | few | CAIRGQGSSYEQYF | TGTGCCATCAGGGGACAGGGGAGCTCCTACGAGCAGTACTTC
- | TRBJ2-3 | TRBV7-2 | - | CASSPTGHTDTQYF | TGTGCCAGCAGCCCTACAGGGCACACAGATACGCAGTATTTT
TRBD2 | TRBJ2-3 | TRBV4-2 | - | CASSRGSGGDTDTQYF | TGTGCCAGCAGCCGCGGTAGCGGGGGGGACACAGATACGCAGTATTTT
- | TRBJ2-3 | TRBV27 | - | CASSLGRSTDTQYF | TGTGCCAGCAGTTTAGGGCGGAGCACAGATACGCAGTATTTT
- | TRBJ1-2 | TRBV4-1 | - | CASSQVAGNRAENYGYTF | TGCGCCAGCAGCCAAGTAGCCGGTAACCGGGCGGAGAACTATGGCTACACCTTC
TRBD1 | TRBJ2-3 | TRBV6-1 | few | CASSEIRGPDTQYF | TGTGCCAGCAGTGAAATCAGGGGGCCAGATACGCAGTATTTT
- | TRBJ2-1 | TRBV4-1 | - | CASKEGAPYNEQFF | TGCGCCAGCAAGGAGGGGGCTCCCTACAATGAGCAGTTCTTC
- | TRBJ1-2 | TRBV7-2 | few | CASSPNGGNYGYTF | TGTGCCAGCAGCCCCAATGGGGGCAACTATGGCTACACCTTC
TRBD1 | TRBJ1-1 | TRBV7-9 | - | CASSLVQGENTEAFF | TGTGCCAGCAGCTTAGTACAGGGGGAGAACACTGAAGCTTTCTTT
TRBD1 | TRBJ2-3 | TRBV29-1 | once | CSAIRTGSTDTQYF | TGCAGCGCTATAAGGACAGGCAGCACAGATACGCAGTATTTT
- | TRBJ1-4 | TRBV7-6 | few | CASSSLPNEKLFF | TGTGCCAGCAGCTCCTTACCAAATGAAAAACTGTTTTTT
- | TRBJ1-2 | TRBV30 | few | CAWSVSLGLSVHTF | TGTGCCTGGAGCGTTTCCTTAGGACTGTCGGTACACACCTTC
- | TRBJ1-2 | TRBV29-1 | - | CSVEALNYGYTF | TGCAGCGTTGAAGCCCTTAACTATGGCTACACCTTC
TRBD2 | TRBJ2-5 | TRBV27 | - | CASSTPGTSKETQYF | TGTGCCAGCAGTACCCCCGGGACTAGCAAAGAGACCCAGTACTTC
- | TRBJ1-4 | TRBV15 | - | CATSRDHAPGATNEKLFF | TGTGCCACCAGCAGAGACCACGCTCCAGGGGCAACTAATGAAAAACTGTTTTTT